This entry lists 9 T cell receptor beta chains sequenced from one sample in a study of CD8+ T cells in alopecia areata (dated by TCRdb to the late 2010s). The library came from the immunoSEQ multiplex PCR assay. For TCR sequencing, RNA was extracted from every sample and reverse transcribed into cDNA to serve as template. Here the immuneACCESS table is served through TCRdb, limited to in-frame sequences with V and J called. Missing clones are a known gap in these copies; in checked studies unresolved V genes cover under half, and the rest lacks a known reason. Within this sample are 140,000 to 150,000 clones, with 58% of them counted one time only. Roughly 6.5% of the sample goes to the ten largest clones. The meaning of the sample's time point label: baseline before oral tofacitinib. The sample consisted of CD4+ T cells sorted from blood, taken at week 0. Receptor source: a human donor with alopecia areata.

The chain joins TRBV29-1 to TRBJ2-3; D is perhaps TRBD1 or TRBD2 (6 bases each). Germline assignment: CDR1 SQVTM and CDR2 ANQGSEA. The CDR3 extends over 14 amino acids. V lost 2 bases to trimming and J lost 6 bases, with 15 bases between them. CDR3: CSVENRRGEDTQYF. The CDR3 region has the DNA TGCAGCGTTGAAAACAGAAGGGGGGAGGATACGCAGTATTTT.

Only one count was recorded for this clone. The chain uses TRBV6-5 and TRBJ2-2; D possibly corresponds to TRBD2 (7 bases). In germline, CDR1 is MNHEY, CDR2 SVGAGI. The ends were cut back, 4 bases at V and 3 bases at J, with 12 bases in the middle. CDR3 size: 15 residues. CDR3: CASSFRGGDTGELFF. The CDR3 DNA follows: TGTGCCAGCAGTTTTAGGGGGGGAGACACCGGGGAGCTGTTTTTT.

CDR3 bases: TGTGCCAGCAGTTACACCGGGACAGCAGCCTACAATGAGCAGTTCTTC. Amino acids: CASSYTGTAAYNEQFF. The chain is built from TRBV6-5 and TRBJ2-1; 7 positions match TRBD1. In germline, CDR1 is MNHEY, CDR2 SVGAGI. Trimming cost V 2 bases and J 2 bases; bases outside gene matches: 6. The CDR3 loop spans 16 amino acids.

This clone came up a few times. The chain couples TRBV19 to TRBJ2-5, with 12 bases matching TRBD1. After removal of 6 bases from V and 1 base from J, the junction contained 6 bases not matched to a gene. The CDR3 totals 16 residues. Per the germline V gene, CDR1 is LNHDA and CDR2 is SQIVND (reference sequence). The CDR3 DNA is TGTGCCAGTAGCCCCGGGACAGGGGGCGGCCAAGAGACCCAGTACTTC. Protein sequence: CASSPGTGGGQETQYF.

On this clone: At one end the junction does not follow the germline gene, possibly because of a read error. The gene calls are TRBV7-8 and TRBJ2-5, with a tentative D call TRBD2 (5 bases). CDR1 and CDR2 (germline): SGHVS, FQNEAQ. The CDR3 is 14 amino acids. CDR3 loop: CASSLAAAEETQYF. DNA for the CDR3: TGTGCCAGCAGCCTAGCCGCAGCAGAAGAGACCCAGTACTTC.

CDR3 DNA sequence: TGCAGCGTTGACGACTTCACTGAAGCTTTCTTT. This encodes CSVDDFTEAFF. V is TRBV29-1 and J is TRBJ1-1; D not certain. The germline V and J ends were trimmed by 3 bases and 4 bases, with 6 bases remaining between them. The CDR3 is 11 amino acids. Germline lookup yields CDR1 SQVTM and CDR2 ANQGSEA.

This clone was seen a handful of times. This sequence joins TRBV25-1 and TRBJ2-7; no firm D call. The CDR3 spans 14 residues. Trimming pared 1 base from V and 3 bases from J, leaving 10 bases between. Per the germline V gene, CDR1 is MGHDK and CDR2 is SYGVNS. The CDR3 protein is CASSEFKGIYEQYF. As DNA, the CDR3 is TGTGCCAGCAGTGAATTTAAGGGAATCTACGAGCAGTACTTC.

The chain has TRBV29-1 and TRBJ2-7; D perhaps matches TRBD2 (6 bases). Germline loops: CDR1 SQVTM, CDR2 ANQGSEA. V lost 6 bases, J lost 2 bases, and 17 bases lay in between. The CDR3 contains 14 residues. CDR3 sequence: CSVLPGLQAYEQYF. CDR3 in DNA: TGCAGCGTCTTACCGGGACTTCAGGCCTACGAGCAGTACTTC.

The chain recombines TRBV29-1 with TRBJ1-2; TRBD1 is a possible D gene (5 bases). This CDR3 has 13 amino acids. Trimming left V 4 bases short and J 4 bases short, with 13 bases between. Looked up from germline, CDR1 is SQVTM and CDR2 is ANQGSEA. The CDR3 reads CSVVRGVRYGYTF. The CDR3 DNA is TGCAGCGTTGTAAGGGGCGTCCGCTATGGCTACACCTTC.